Shown below are 19 T cell receptor beta chains from a single sample sequenced in a study of shared clonotypes between healthy human individuals. Sequencing was performed with immunoSEQ multiplex PCR; in TCRdb, only in-frame clones are kept and a portion is missing. The sample holds a few hundred thousand clones, just over 65% seen once. Sequences were obtained from memory CD4+ T cells sorted from blood. Documented subset: CD45RA-negative fraction. The receptors stem from a man aged 25-45 years in good health.

This chain connects TRBV5-6 to TRBJ2-7, with 10 positions matching TRBD2. V shed 0 bases, J shed 2 bases, and the junction held 14 bases outside the gene matches. This CDR3 region has 19 residues. The germline gives CDR1 SGHDT, CDR2 YYEEEE. The CDR3 region is CASSLAAGLAGASTYEQYF. The CDR3 DNA sequence: TGTGCCAGCAGCTTGGCGGCAGGGCTAGCGGGAGCCTCAACCTACGAGCAGTACTTC.

V and J are TRBV6-6 and TRBJ1-4; D is possibly TRBD1 (6 bases). Trimming cost V 2 bases and J 5 bases, with 9 bases left between them. Germline assignment: CDR1 MNHNY and CDR2 SVGAGI (reference sequence). The CDR3 is 14 amino acids. The CDR3 DNA reads as TGTGCCAGCAGTTACGGACAGACCAATGAAAAACTGTTTTTT. It codes for CASSYGQTNEKLFF.

The chain joins TRBV5-1 to TRBJ2-2; 7 positions match TRBD1. The CDR3 is 15 amino acids. Germline values: CDR1 SGHRS, CDR2 YFSETQ. After removal of 3 bases from V and 2 bases from J, the junction contained 4 bases not matched to a gene. CDR3 sequence: CASSWDSPNTGELFF. CDR3 nucleotide sequence: TGCGCCAGCAGCTGGGACAGCCCAAACACCGGGGAGCTGTTTTTT. Together with reference TRBV5-1 and TRBJ2-2, the CDR3 gives the full variable domain: KAGVTQTPRYLIKTRGQQVTLSCSPISGHRSVSWYQQTPGQGLQFLFEYFSETQRNKGNFPGRFSGRQFSNSRSEMNVSTLELGDSALYLCASSWDSPNTGELFFGEGSRLTVL.

This clone has only a few counts. This chain links TRBV27 with TRBJ1-5; D not certain. CDR1 and CDR2 (germline): MNHEY, SMNVEV (reference sequence). V was cut by 0 bases and J by 4 bases, with 13 bases left in between. CDR3 length: 16 residues. CDR3 DNA sequence: TGTGCCAGCAGTTTATCCGGAGGGCAGCGGAATCAGCCCCAGCATTTT. The encoded protein is CASSLSGGQRNQPQHF.

The chain uses TRBV25-1 and TRBJ2-5; D call uncertain. The germline V gene has CDR1 MGHDK and CDR2 SYGVNS. Trimming removed 2 bases at V and 7 bases at J, with 14 bases between. CDR3 length equals 14 residues. DNA of the CDR3: TGTGCCAGCAGTGAACGCCCCGTCTTGTCGACCCAGTACTTC. Translating gives CASSERPVLSTQYF.

V usage is TRBV2 and J usage is TRBJ2-5, with D possibly TRBD1 on 6 matching bases. Germline assignment: CDR1 SNHLY and CDR2 FYNNEI. The length of the CDR3 is 14 residues. Trimming left V 8 bases short and J 5 bases short, with 18 bases between. The CDR3 sequence is CASRRSRGDETQYF. The DNA for the CDR3 is TGTGCCAGCCGGAGGAGCAGGGGAGATGAGACCCAGTACTTC.

CDR3 in DNA: TGTGCCAGCAGAAACGGACAGGGAGGGGACACTGAAGCTTTCTTT. Protein: CASRNGQGGDTEAFF. V usage is TRBV7-3 and J usage is TRBJ1-1; 8 nucleotides align to TRBD1. The germline gives CDR1 SGHTA, CDR2 FQGTGA. With 6 bases clipped from V and 3 bases from J, the junction kept 9 bases outside the gene matches. The CDR3 totals 15 residues. Full variable domain (outside the CDR3, taken from reference TRBV7-3 and TRBJ1-1): GAGVSQTPSNKVTEKGKYVELRCDPISGHTALYWYRQSLGQGPEFLIYFQGTGAADDSGLPNDRFFAVRPEGSVSTLKIQRTERGDSAVYLCASRNGQGGDTEAFFGQGTRLTVV.

This clone was recorded only once. The V and J genes are TRBV27 and TRBJ2-1, with D maybe TRBD2 (6 bases). The CDR3 contains 15 residues. Trimming took off 4 bases at V and 3 bases at J, with 13 bases between the two ends. Germline V lookup: CDR1 MNHEY, CDR2 SMNVEV (reference sequence). Written as DNA, the CDR3 is TGTGCCAGCAGTTCCGCGCGGGACCTCTACAATGAGCAGTTCTTC. Its translation: CASSSARDLYNEQFF.

The V gene is TRBV23-1, the J gene TRBJ2-4, with 7 bases aligning to TRBD2. TRBV23-1 is noted as an ORF with a role that remains uncertain. The CDR3 length is 18 residues. The V gene end was trimmed by 4 bases and the J gene end by 3 bases; junction bases not matched to a gene: 15. CDR3 protein: CASSPQAKTSRNKNIQYF. CDR3 DNA: TGCGCCAGCAGTCCCCAAGCTAAGACTAGCAGAAACAAAAACATTCAGTACTTC.

V and J are TRBV7-4 and TRBJ2-6; D is tentatively TRBD1 or TRBD2 (5 bases each). The CDR3 runs 17 residues. V lost 5 bases and J 0 bases, leaving 14 bases between the germline ends. Germline CDR1 SGHVT, CDR2 SQSDAQ. In DNA, the CDR3 is TGTGCCAGCAGCCCCCCTAAGGGGAGCTCTGGGGCCAACGTCCTGACTTTC. Its translation is CASSPPKGSSGANVLTF.

V usage is TRBV19 and J usage is TRBJ1-1, with D possibly matching TRBD1 (5 bases). The CDR3 is 13 residues long. The V gene's germline CDR1 is LNHDA and CDR2 SQIVND (reference sequence). V lost 5 bases and J lost 8, with 15 bases in between. In DNA, the CDR3 is TGTGCCAGTAGTCCGCCCGGGGCAGGGGAAGCTTTCTTT. Its translation is CASSPPGAGEAFF.

The J gene is TRBJ2-4, the V gene TRBV4-3; tentative D call: TRBD2 (5 bases). In germline, CDR1 is LGHNA, CDR2 YSLEER. V was cut by 0 bases and J by 0 bases, with 12 bases left in between. This CDR3 is 17 amino acids long. The CDR3: CASSQDAGGGAKNIQYF. DNA of the CDR3: TGCGCCAGCAGCCAAGATGCAGGTGGAGGAGCCAAAAACATTCAGTACTTC.

This rearrangement joins TRBV21-1 to TRBJ2-1; TRBD1 is the table's D call and was not checked against the DNA. TRBV21-1 is reported as a pseudogene. The CDR3 length is 15 residues. Here the CDR3 DNA reads TGTGCCAGCAGCAAAGGGGGCAGCTCCTACAATGAGCAGTTCTTC. It codes for CASSKGGSSYNEQFF.

V and J are TRBV11-2 and TRBJ2-3; D might be TRBD2 (7 bases). Germline CDR1 reads SGHAT; CDR2 reads FQNNGV. V lost 1 base and J 5 bases, leaving 19 bases between the germline ends. CDR3 length: 17 amino acids. CDR3 protein: CASSLGPSGLGGDTQYF. Here the CDR3 DNA reads TGTGCCAGCAGCTTAGGGCCTAGCGGCCTAGGGGGAGATACGCAGTATTTT.

V usage is TRBV9 and J usage is TRBJ2-2; D perhaps matches TRBD1 (5 bases). The CDR3 consists of 15 residues. Trimming took off 2 bases at V and 4 bases at J, with 12 bases between the two ends. Germline values: CDR1 SGDLS, CDR2 YYNGEE. This CDR3 reads CASSVRQYLTGELFF. The DNA for the CDR3 is TGTGCCAGCAGCGTTCGACAGTACCTCACCGGGGAGCTGTTTTTT.

A single count supports this clone. V usage is TRBV6-1 and J usage is TRBJ2-2; tentatively, D is TRBD2 (5 bases). The CDR3 loop spans 14 amino acids. Trimming took 6 bases from V and 0 from J, leaving 8 bases between them. The germline V gene encodes CDR1 MNHNS and CDR2 SASEGT. CDR3 in amino acids: CASREESNTGELFF. CDR3 nucleotide sequence: TGTGCCAGCAGGGAGGAATCGAACACCGGGGAGCTGTTTTTT.

Comment on this clone: Different DNA sequences within this sample yield the same CDR3. This chain uses TRBV29-1 with TRBJ2-5; D may be TRBD2 (6 bases). The CDR3 is 12 amino acids. Trimming pared 5 bases from V and 2 bases from J, leaving 9 bases between. CDR1 is SQVTM and CDR2 is ANQGSEA in the germline V gene. The CDR3 is CSVRSGQETQYF. CDR3 nucleotide sequence: TGCAGCGTTCGTAGCGGACAAGAGACCCAGTACTTC.

This clone was observed a handful of times. This chain uses TRBV7-9 with TRBJ2-2, with D perhaps TRBD2 (6 bases). Germline assignment: CDR1 SEHNR and CDR2 FQNEAQ (reference sequence). V shed 8 bases and J shed 1 base, with 11 bases lying between them. The CDR3 runs 14 residues. The CDR3 DNA follows: TGTGCCAGCCACAACGGGGGGAACACCGGGGAGCTGTTTTTT. It codes for CASHNGGNTGELFF.

This rearrangement joins TRBV5-1 to TRBJ2-7, with TRBD2 matching over 8 bases. The length of the CDR3 is 16 residues. Germline CDR1 and CDR2: SGHRS and YFSETQ. The trim removed 4 bases at V and 3 bases at J, leaving 12 bases unmatched. The CDR3 sequence is CASSQEPGTSGYEQYF. CDR3 sequence (DNA): TGCGCCAGCAGCCAGGAGCCCGGCACTAGCGGCTACGAGCAGTACTTC.